The clone carrying this T cell receptor beta chain was observed many times. What it binds is not known. The CDR3 contains 17 residues. V lost 1 base, J lost 1 base, and 14 bases lay in between. Germline CDR1 and CDR2: SGHNT and YENEEA. The sample originates from a study of T cells in Graves' hyperthyroidism and ophthalmopathy. Using RNA transcripts as the source, TCR beta CDR3 regions were amplified. Using the HTBI primer set, a first-round RT-PCR was run on the TCR CDR3. MiXCR, applied by TCRdb to the multiplex PCR reads, yields one record per CDR3 protein. The table records 400,000 to 500,000 distinct CDR3 sequences, 14% to 15% of them present only once. Notes on the study in general: In the blood, most expanded thyroid clonotypes above 0.001 appeared as well.

Uncontrolled infection, other autoimmune disease, pregnancy or lactation led to exclusion. Together with thyroid ultrasound, orbital computed tomography, serum thyroxine and TRAb, clinical symptoms were used for diagnoses. PBMCs were derived from around 10 ml fresh peripheral blood. The gene calls are TRBV11-3 and TRBJ1-5; unclear D gene. The sequencing sample was made of blood. The receptor was derived from a man between 18 and 29 years old with Graves' ophthalmopathy. CDR3 sequence (DNA): TGTGCCAGCAGCTTAGTAGCCAGGCTTAGGAGCAATCAGCCCCAGCATTTT. As protein: CASSLVARLRSNQPQHF.